Below, 31 T cell receptor beta chains from the same sample are listed, as sequenced in a study of blood T cells in healthy people across ages. For the second PCR, which ran for 7 to 11 cycles, a sample-barcoded 5' primer and a J-beta primer mix were used. TCRdb independently ran MiXCR on the 5' RACE reads; one entry per CDR3 protein. The data contain approximately 830,000 distinct CDR3 sequences, 62% of them singletons. The sequencing sample was made of blood. Receptor source: a man in his thirties or forties in good health.

The V gene is TRBV25-1, the J gene TRBJ2-4; a possible D gene is TRBD1 (5 bases). Trimming stripped 6 bases from V and 7 bases from J, with 13 bases between. CDR1 and CDR2 from the germline V gene are MGHDK and SYGVNS. The CDR3 loop spans 13 amino acids. The CDR3 sequence is CASSAVGRNIQYF. The CDR3 nucleotides are TGTGCCAGCAGCGCCGTGGGGCGGAACATTCAGTACTTC. Supplemented by reference TRBV25-1 and TRBJ2-4, the full variable domain reads EADIYQTPRYLVIGTGKKITLECSQTMGHDKMYWYQQDPGMELHLIHYSYGVNSTEKGDLSSESTVSRIRTEHFPLTLESARPSHTSQYLCASSAVGRNIQYFGAGTRLSVL.

The genes are TRBV7-3 and TRBJ1-2; TRBD1 aligns across 11 bases. The CDR3 consists of 14 residues. In germline, CDR1 is SGHTA, CDR2 FQGTGA. V lost 0 bases and J lost 11; bases outside the gene matches: 5. The CDR3 DNA reads TGTGCCAGCAGCTTAACCGGACAGGGGGCCGGGTACACCTTC. Translating it yields CASSLTGQGAGYTF.

The gene calls are TRBV2 and TRBJ2-3; TRBD2 is a possible D gene (6 bases). The CDR3 loop spans 15 amino acids. Trimming cost V 2 bases and J 2 bases, with 11 bases left between them. Germline V gene lookup returns CDR1 SNHLY and CDR2 FYNNEI. DNA for the CDR3: TGTGCCAGCAGTGAAAGGAGGGGAGCCACAGATACGCAGTATTTT. It is translated as CASSERRGATDTQYF.

This clonotype was counted only a few times. The chain joins TRBV4-2 to TRBJ2-1; D gene ambiguous. The length of the CDR3 is 14 residues. Trimming removed 1 base from V and 5 bases from J, with 9 bases in between. Germline V lookup: CDR1 LGHNA, CDR2 YNFKEQ. The chain's CDR3 is CASSQVKADNEQFF. The CDR3 bases are TGTGCCAGCAGCCAAGTCAAAGCAGACAATGAGCAGTTCTTC.

This sequence joins TRBV4-2 and TRBJ2-7; 7 nucleotides align to TRBD2. Trimming cost V 0 bases and J 0 bases; bases outside gene matches: 8. Per the germline V gene, CDR1 is LGHNA and CDR2 is YNFKEQ. The CDR3 sequence is 17 residues long. CDR3 protein: CASSQESAGRLSYEQYF. DNA of the CDR3: TGTGCCAGCAGCCAAGAGTCAGCGGGAAGGCTCTCCTACGAGCAGTACTTC.

The J gene is TRBJ2-7, the V gene TRBV5-1; 9 nucleotides match TRBD1. V gave up 0 bases and J gave up 7 bases; unmatched junction bases: 8. CDR1 is SGHRS and CDR2 is YFSETQ in the germline V gene. This CDR3 has 15 residues. The CDR3 nucleotides are TGCGCCAGCAGCTTGGGGCTGGGACAGGGCTGGGAGCAGTACTTC. Protein: CASSLGLGQGWEQYF. Looking up the rest from reference TRBV5-1 and TRBJ2-7 gives the full variable domain: KAGVTQTPRYLIKTRGQQVTLSCSPISGHRSVSWYQQTPGQGLQFLFEYFSETQRNKGNFPGRFSGRQFSNSRSEMNVSTLELGDSALYLCASSLGLGQGWEQYFGPGTRLTVT.

This clonotype was observed a single time. The chain uses TRBV7-2 and TRBJ2-7; D is possibly TRBD1 (7 bases). V dropped 1 base and J dropped 5 bases, with 18 bases sitting between them. Germline V lookup: CDR1 SGHTA, CDR2 FQGNSA. The CDR3 has 16 amino acids. DNA of the CDR3: TGTGCCAGCAGCTTAGGAATCAGAGCAGGGGGGCACGAGCAGTACTTC. Translated: CASSLGIRAGGHEQYF.

This clonotype appeared a single time. This sequence joins TRBV7-2 and TRBJ2-5, with D uncertain. The V and J ends lost 5 bases and 9 bases respectively, with 22 bases between them. The CDR3 is 15 residues long. Germline V gene data show CDR1 as SGHTA and CDR2 as FQGNSA. The CDR3 reads CASSQESQYGRPQYF. The CDR3 DNA reads as TGTGCCAGCAGCCAAGAGAGCCAGTATGGTAGGCCCCAGTACTTC.

The rearrangement links TRBV9 to TRBJ2-6, with D hard to call. V gave up 4 bases and J gave up 3 bases, with 17 bases separating them. This CDR3 has 17 amino acids. Germline V lookup: CDR1 SGDLS, CDR2 YYNGEE. The CDR3 coding sequence is TGTGCCAGCAGCTCGAGTTGGATGACGCTTGGGGCCAACGTCCTGACTTTC. Translation gives CASSSSWMTLGANVLTF.

The rearrangement joins TRBV7-8 to TRBJ2-5, with 7 bases fitting TRBD1. CDR1 is SGHVS and CDR2 is FQNEAQ in the germline V gene. V lost 4 bases and J lost 2; bases outside the gene matches: 7. This CDR3 has 15 residues. This CDR3 is CASSSIQGVQETQYF. The CDR3 DNA follows: TGTGCCAGCAGCTCGATTCAGGGGGTGCAAGAGACCCAGTACTTC.

The chain joins TRBV20-1 to TRBJ1-2, with a weak D call TRBD1 (6 bases). CDR1 is DFQATT, CDR2 SNEGSKA, per germline (reference sequence). The CDR3 loop spans 14 amino acids. The V end was cut by 2 bases, the J end by 4 bases, with 14 bases between. CDR3 bases: TGCAGTGCTAGAAGGACAGAGCAATCCTATGGCTACACCTTC. It codes for CSARRTEQSYGYTF.

This rearrangement joins TRBV25-1 to TRBJ2-1; possibly TRBD2 for D (7 bases). The CDR3 is made up of 15 amino acids. Germline assignment: CDR1 MGHDK and CDR2 SYGVNS. V was cut by 0 bases and J by 5 bases, with 11 bases left in between. CDR3 in amino acids: CASSEYRGDNNEQFF. The CDR3 DNA is TGTGCCAGCAGTGAATACCGGGGGGACAACAATGAGCAGTTCTTC.

With regard to this clonotype: Germline is not matched at one junction end, which may reflect a read error. The rearrangement joins TRBV5-1 to TRBJ1-2; 7 bases fit TRBD1. The CDR3 covers 12 residues. CDR1 is SGHRS and CDR2 is YFSETQ in the germline V gene. The CDR3 protein is CAGSAGTEGYTF. CDR3 nucleotide sequence: TGCGCCGGCAGCGCCGGGACAGAGGGCTACACCTTC.

This rearrangement joins TRBV6-1 to TRBJ2-3, with D unresolved. This CDR3 contains 11 residues. Trimming cost V 8 bases and J 3 bases, with 6 bases left between them. The germline V gene encodes CDR1 MNHNS and CDR2 SASEGT. CDR3 protein: CASDQTDTQYF. As DNA, the CDR3 is TGTGCCAGCGACCAGACAGATACGCAGTATTTT.

This clonotype was seen a single time. V and J are TRBV6-2 or TRBV6-3 and TRBJ2-1; 8 nucleotides match TRBD2. The CDR3 sequence is 15 residues long. Germline trimming cut 6 bases from V and 8 bases from J; bases unmatched to any gene: 12. The germline V gene encodes CDR1 MNHEY and CDR2 SVGEGT. As DNA, the CDR3 is TGTGCCAGCAGAAGGGGACGAGCGGGGGTAGATGAGCAGTTCTTC. It encodes CASRRGRAGVDEQFF.

CDR3 sequence reads: CATSERPDPTQYF. The CDR3 DNA is TGTGCCACCAGTGAGAGACCCGACCCTACGCAGTATTTT. This chain joins TRBV24-1 and TRBJ2-3; D is unresolved. This CDR3 is built from 13 residues. Trimming removed 4 bases from V and 8 bases from J, with 12 bases in between. Germline-derived CDR1 and CDR2 are KGHDR and SFDVKD.

In its sample, this clonotype was seen many times. The V and J genes are TRBV5-1 and TRBJ1-6; D unresolved. The CDR3 has 14 residues. V was pared by 2 bases and J by 9 bases, with 12 bases between. The germline V gene encodes CDR1 SGHRS and CDR2 YFSETQ. The CDR3 loop reads CASSFGQMTSPLHF. DNA for the CDR3: TGCGCCAGCAGCTTCGGTCAGATGACTTCACCCCTCCACTTT.

V gene TRBV5-4 combines with J gene TRBJ1-2; D unresolved. The length of the CDR3 is 12 residues. With 3 bases removed from V and 7 bases from J, the gap between germline ends came to 10 bases. In germline, CDR1 is SGHNT, CDR2 YYREEE (reference sequence). The DNA of the CDR3 is TGTGCCAGCAGCTCTGGACGGACTGGCTACACCTTC. This translates into CASSSGRTGYTF.

The rearrangement links TRBV29-1 to TRBJ2-1; 8 nucleotides line up with TRBD1. The CDR3 is 13 residues long. The J segment lost 5 bases and the V segment lost 4 bases, leaving 4 bases of the junction unmatched. The germline V gene encodes CDR1 SQVTM and CDR2 ANQGSEA. Here the CDR3 DNA reads TGCAGCGTTGTAAGGGACAGGAACAATGAGCAGTTCTTC. Its protein is CSVVRDRNNEQFF.

J is TRBJ2-5 and V is TRBV20-1, with 7 bases identical to TRBD1. The CDR3 extends over 14 amino acids. Germline CDR1 reads DFQATT; CDR2 reads SNEGSKA (reference sequence). With 6 bases clipped from V and 2 bases from J, the junction kept 9 bases outside the gene matches. In DNA form, the CDR3 reads TGCAGTGCCCCCTCCGGGACAGAGCAAGAGACCCAGTACTTC. It specifies CSAPSGTEQETQYF.

The chain has TRBV3-1 and TRBJ2-5; 9 bases match TRBD1. The CDR3 has 18 residues. The germline gives CDR1 LGHDT, CDR2 YNNKEL (reference sequence). J was trimmed by 0 bases and V by 2 bases; bases with no gene match: 10. The CDR3 nucleotides are TGTGCCAGCAGCCAAAGGGGGACCGGGACAGGGTACCAAGAGACCCAGTACTTC. Translating it yields CASSQRGTGTGYQETQYF.

This clonotype came up a few times. The CDR3 nucleotides read TGTGCCAGCAGCTTTGGGCTAGCGTCCTACGAGCAGTACTTC. Protein product: CASSFGLASYEQYF. The chain carries TRBV7-9 and TRBJ2-7; D perhaps matches TRBD2 (6 bases). Germline loops: CDR1 SEHNR, CDR2 FQNEAQ (reference sequence). V lost 3 bases and J lost 1, with 10 bases in between. CDR3 length: 14 amino acids. Combining the CDR3 with reference TRBV7-9 and TRBJ2-7 gives the whole variable domain DTGVSQNPRHKITKRGQNVTFRCDPISEHNRLYWYRQTLGQGPEFLTYFQNEAQLEKSRLLSDRFSAERPKGSFSTLEIQRTEQGDSAMYLCASSFGLASYEQYFGPGTRLTVT.

This sequence joins TRBV11-2 and TRBJ2-1; 13 nucleotides align to TRBD2. There are 21 residues in the CDR3. Per germline, CDR1 SGHAT and CDR2 FQNNGV. V shed 2 bases and J 1 base; nucleotides not matched to a gene: 14. For the CDR3, the DNA is TGTGCCAGCAGCTTACCAAACCGGACTAGCGGGGGAGCCGGGTCCTACAATGAGCAGTTCTTC. It codes for CASSLPNRTSGGAGSYNEQFF.

V usage is TRBV28 and J usage is TRBJ2-1, with 12 bases matching TRBD2. Germline lookup yields CDR1 MDHEN and CDR2 SYDVKM. The CDR3 totals 16 residues. J was trimmed by 5 bases and V by 6 bases; bases with no gene match: 8. The CDR3, as DNA: TGTGCCAGCAGCCCAGCGAGGACTAGCGGGGACAATGAGCAGTTCTTC. It yields the protein CASSPARTSGDNEQFF. The variable domain in full, completed from reference TRBV28 and TRBJ2-1, reads DVKVTQSSRYLVKRTGEKVFLECVQDMDHENMFWYRQDPGLGLRLIYFSYDVKMKEKGDIPEGYSVSREKKERFSLILESASTNQTSMYLCASSPARTSGDNEQFFGPGTRLTVL.

The chain has TRBV5-1 and TRBJ2-7, with TRBD1 matching over 8 bases. Germline V gene sequence: CDR1 SGHRS, CDR2 YFSETQ. Germline trimming cut 2 bases from V and 5 bases from J; bases unmatched to any gene: 9. The CDR3 extends over 15 amino acids. This CDR3 is CASSFGQGLDNEQYF. Written as DNA, the CDR3 is TGCGCCAGCAGCTTCGGACAGGGATTAGACAACGAGCAGTACTTC.

This clonotype showed up just a few times. This sequence joins TRBV9 and TRBJ1-2, with a tentative D call TRBD1 (6 bases). The CDR3 is 15 amino acids. V lost 4 bases to trimming and J lost 6 bases, with 19 bases between them. CDR1 is SGDLS, CDR2 YYNGEE, per germline. The CDR3 spells CASSPWAGEEDGYTF. CDR3 bases: TGTGCCAGCAGCCCCTGGGCAGGGGAGGAAGATGGCTACACCTTC.

The chain carries TRBV6-1 and TRBJ2-1; 9 bases are a match to TRBD1. The assigned J gene may be wrong: the sequence end matches TRBJ2-7 better. The CDR3 totals 17 residues. Germline V gene lookup returns CDR1 MNHNS and CDR2 SASEGT. CDR3 protein: CASSRPGTGLRPYEQYF. In nucleotides, the CDR3 is TGTGCCAGCAGTCGTCCCGGGACAGGGCTCCGACCTTACGAGCAGTACTTC.

In regard to this clonotype: The CDR3 carries no conserved terminal phenylalanine or tryptophan, so it likely arises from a read error. The J gene is TRBJ1-2, the V gene TRBV20-1; 8 nucleotides match TRBD1. The CDR3 runs 14 residues. Germline V gives CDR1 DFQATT, CDR2 SNEGSKA (reference sequence). V trimming: 5 bases; J trimming: 2 bases; junction bases outside the gene matches: 7. CDR3 in DNA: TGCAGTGCTCCCGGACAGGGACTAAACTATGGCTACACCTTA. As protein: CSAPGQGLNYGYTL.

This clonotype has a count of ten or more. The chain links TRBV3-1 to TRBJ1-2; unclear D gene. Germline CDR1 reads LGHDT; CDR2 reads YNNKEL (reference sequence). Trimming cost V 0 bases and J 4 bases, with 9 bases left between them. The length of the CDR3 is 14 residues. The CDR3 region has the DNA TGTGCCAGCAGCCAAGACACGGGCTCCTATGGCTACACCTTC. Translated, it gives CASSQDTGSYGYTF.

The chain joins TRBV5-1 to TRBJ2-7; 10 bases match TRBD1. The CDR3 covers 14 residues. J lost 5 bases, V lost 4 bases, and 6 bases had no gene match. CDR1 and CDR2 (germline): SGHRS, YFSETQ. CDR3 sequence: CASSLTGGLDEQYF. Written as DNA, the CDR3 is TGCGCCAGCAGCCTGACAGGGGGCTTGGACGAGCAGTACTTC.

The chain couples TRBV4-1 to TRBJ1-2, with D perhaps TRBD1 (6 bases). This CDR3 is 15 amino acids long. Germline V gene sequence: CDR1 MGHRA, CDR2 YSYEKL. Trimming left V 3 bases short and J 8 bases short, with 19 bases between. CDR3 sequence (DNA): TGCGCCAGCAGCCAGGAGACAGGCGCGCTCGTAGGCTACACCTTC. As protein: CASSQETGALVGYTF.